Below are 21 T cell receptor beta chains sequenced from a single sample in a study of beta chain features in type 1 diabetes. Since all of the isolated RNA was reverse transcribed, expressed TCRB transcripts were what got sequenced. Produced via immunoSEQ multiplex PCR; TCRdb's table is partial and in-frame only. The top ten hold about 0.065% of the sample, which has about 470,000 clones, 30% seen once. Sequencing was done on a sample of naive CD4+ T cells from blood. The receptors shown here come from a man aged 18 to 35 in good health.

This clone was recorded a few times. The V call is TRBV6-6, the J call TRBJ2-5; TRBD2 matches 7 bases. V gave up 0 bases and J gave up 4 bases; unmatched junction bases: 5. The CDR3 extends over 15 amino acids. CDR1 MNHNY and CDR2 SVGAGI come from the germline V gene (reference sequence). The CDR3 here is CASSYSTWEGETQYF. CDR3 in DNA: TGTGCCAGCAGTTACTCGACGTGGGAGGGAGAGACCCAGTACTTC.

This chain joins TRBV27 and TRBJ2-7, with 9 bases lining up with TRBD1. Germline CDR1 and CDR2: MNHEY and SMNVEV (reference sequence). The CDR3 length is 15 residues. V trimming: 5 bases; J trimming: 2 bases; junction bases outside the gene matches: 7. CDR3 DNA sequence: TGTGCCAGCAGTCCCCGGACAGGGGACCCCTACGAGCAGTACTTC. This encodes CASSPRTGDPYEQYF.

The chain combines TRBV18 with TRBJ2-7; 7 bases agree with TRBD1. V was pared by 3 bases and J by 1 base, with 6 bases of the junction left unmatched. Germline assignment: CDR1 KGHSH and CDR2 LQKENI. This CDR3 is 15 amino acids long. This CDR3 reads CASSPETGQSYEQYF. In DNA form, the CDR3 reads TGTGCCAGCTCACCGGAGACAGGGCAGTCCTACGAGCAGTACTTC. Combining the CDR3 with reference TRBV18 and TRBJ2-7 gives the whole variable domain NAGVMQNPRHLVRRRGQEARLRCSPMKGHSHVYWYRQLPEEGLKFMVYLQKENIIDESGMPKERFSAEFPKEGPSILRIQQVVRGDSAAYFCASSPETGQSYEQYFGPGTRLTVT.

The gene calls are TRBV7-9 and TRBJ2-7; TRBD2 aligns across 12 bases. CDR1 and CDR2 (germline): SEHNR, FQNEAQ (reference sequence). The CDR3 consists of 17 residues. V lost 4 bases to trimming and J lost 5 bases; unmatched junction nucleotides: 12. The CDR3 loop is CASSSSGGLAGSNEQYF. CDR3 in DNA: TGTGCCAGCAGCTCCAGTGGTGGACTAGCGGGATCTAACGAGCAGTACTTC.

The gene calls are TRBV30 and TRBJ1-2; D is uncertain. Germline CDR1 and CDR2: GTSNPN and SVGIG (reference sequence). The CDR3 covers 12 residues. Trimming removed 1 base at V and 8 bases at J, with 11 bases between. CDR3 nucleotides: TGTGCCTGGAGTGGGACCTACCGAGGCTACACCTTC. This gives the protein CAWSGTYRGYTF.

The genes are TRBV28 and TRBJ2-5; 7 positions agree with TRBD1. Looked up from germline, CDR1 is MDHEN and CDR2 is SYDVKM. This CDR3 is 15 amino acids long. J gave up 5 bases and V 2 bases, and 8 bases lay outside the gene matches. The CDR3 region is CASSLVHRGRETQYF. CDR3 sequence (DNA): TGTGCCAGCAGTTTAGTCCACAGGGGACGTGAGACCCAGTACTTC. Looking up the rest from reference TRBV28 and TRBJ2-5 gives the full variable domain: DVKVTQSSRYLVKRTGEKVFLECVQDMDHENMFWYRQDPGLGLRLIYFSYDVKMKEKGDIPEGYSVSREKKERFSLILESASTNQTSMYLCASSLVHRGRETQYFGPGTRLLVL.

Only a few counts were recorded for this clone. The CDR3 DNA reads TGTGCCAGCTGGCCAGTTGGGGCCAACGTCCTGACTTTC. It specifies CASWPVGANVLTF. The chain uses TRBV27 and TRBJ2-6; D not resolved. Germline V gene data show CDR1 as MNHEY and CDR2 as SMNVEV (reference sequence). The V and J ends lost 8 bases and 3 bases respectively, with 8 bases between them. CDR3 length equals 13 residues. Full variable domain (missing parts from reference TRBV27 and TRBJ2-6): EAQVTQNPRYLITVTGKKLTVTCSQNMNHEYMSWYRQDPGLGLRQIYYSMNVEVTDKGDVPEGYKVSRKEKRNFPLILESPSPNQTSLYFCASWPVGANVLTFGAGSRLTVL.

The rearrangement links TRBV5-6 to TRBJ2-2; no clear D. V shed 1 base and J shed 1 base, with 5 bases lying between them. The V gene's germline CDR1 is SGHDT and CDR2 YYEEEE. The CDR3 consists of 14 residues. This CDR3 reads CASSLIENTGELFF. The CDR3 nucleotides read TGTGCCAGCAGCTTGATCGAGAACACCGGGGAGCTGTTTTTT.

The CDR3 protein is CASSQDEEWSYEQYF. The CDR3, as DNA: TGTGCCAGCAGCCAAGACGAAGAGTGGTCCTACGAGCAGTACTTC. V and J are TRBV4-2 and TRBJ2-7; D call uncertain. Germline lookup yields CDR1 LGHNA and CDR2 YNFKEQ. V lost 0 bases and J lost 1, with 10 bases in between. The length of the CDR3 is 15 residues.

The rearrangement joins TRBV10-3 to TRBJ2-3, with TRBD2 matching over 8 bases. V trimming: 6 bases; J trimming: 4 bases; junction bases outside the gene matches: 6. In germline, CDR1 is ENHRY, CDR2 SYGVKD. CDR3 length: 14 residues. The CDR3 DNA reads as TGTGCCATCAGCGAGCGGGAGCAATCAGATACGCAGTATTTT. Residues: CAISEREQSDTQYF.

This rearrangement joins TRBV29-1 to TRBJ2-5; 14 nucleotides match TRBD2. The J call is uncertain, as TRBJ2-7 better fits the DNA end. CDR1 is SQVTM and CDR2 is ANQGSEA in the germline V gene. This CDR3 contains 17 residues. The CDR3 DNA reads TGCAGCGCTTCCCGCTCCGGGACTAGCGGGAGTATCGGCGAGCAGTACTTC. Its translation is CSASRSGTSGSIGEQYF.

The V call is TRBV6-6, the J call TRBJ2-5, with a weak D call TRBD2 (6 bases). With 4 bases removed from V and 0 bases from J, the gap between germline ends came to 12 bases. Looked up from germline, CDR1 is MNHNY and CDR2 is SVGAGI (reference sequence). This CDR3 region has 15 residues. Here the CDR3 reads CASSLRGNYQETQYF. The DNA for the CDR3 is TGTGCCAGCAGTTTGCGGGGTAATTACCAAGAGACCCAGTACTTC.

This chain joins TRBV7-2 and TRBJ2-7, with 9 positions matching TRBD2. V lost 5 bases to trimming and J lost 5 bases; unmatched junction nucleotides: 7. CDR1 and CDR2 (germline): SGHTA, FQGNSA. The CDR3 consists of 14 residues. CDR3 bases: TGTGCCAGCAGCCATAGCGGGAGTCTCCACGAGCAGTACTTC. Translated: CASSHSGSLHEQYF. Full variable domain (rest looked up from reference TRBV7-2 and TRBJ2-7): GAGVSQSPSNKVTEKGKDVELRCDPISGHTALYWYRQSLGQGLEFLIYFQGNSAPDKSGLPSDRFSAERTGGSVSTLTIQRTQQEDSAVYLCASSHSGSLHEQYFGPGTRLTVT.

The rearrangement uses TRBV19 and TRBJ2-2; D is uncertain. The CDR3 is 13 amino acids. Trimming removed 6 bases from V and 4 bases from J, with 9 bases in between. Germline CDR1 reads LNHDA; CDR2 reads SQIVND (reference sequence). The CDR3 DNA follows: TGTGCCAGTAGAGGGTCGCGCACCGGGGAGCTGTTTTTT. Its translation: CASRGSRTGELFF.

This chain uses TRBV10-3 with TRBJ2-1; the match to TRBD2 covers 9 bases. Losses at the gene ends were 6 bases for V and 5 bases for J; bases not matched to a gene: 5. The CDR3 has 14 amino acids. CDR1 is ENHRY, CDR2 SYGVKD, per germline. CDR3 region: CAIRGAGGHNEQFF. The CDR3 DNA follows: TGTGCCATCAGAGGTGCGGGAGGGCACAATGAGCAGTTCTTC.

The chain recombines TRBV4-3 with TRBJ2-3; the D is unclear. Germline-derived CDR1 and CDR2 are LGHNA and YSLEER. This CDR3 has 13 residues. The V gene lost 0 bases and the J gene lost 6 bases, with 7 bases spanning the gap. CDR3 amino acids: CASSQEGLDTQYF. CDR3 bases: TGCGCCAGCAGCCAAGAGGGCTTGGATACGCAGTATTTT.

The V gene is TRBV11-3, the J gene TRBJ1-2; 11 bases align to TRBD1. Germline CDR1 reads SGHNT; CDR2 reads YENEEA. V lost 3 bases to trimming and J lost 4 bases; unmatched junction nucleotides: 4. The CDR3 runs 15 residues. Here the CDR3 reads CASSLDRGPSYGYTF. The CDR3 DNA follows: TGTGCCAGCAGCTTGGACAGGGGGCCCAGCTATGGCTACACCTTC.

This clone was observed a handful of times. DNA of the CDR3: TGTGCCTGGAGTCGGCAATTACTGAACACCGGGGAGCTGTTTTTT. This translates into CAWSRQLLNTGELFF. The chain couples TRBV30 to TRBJ2-2, with unresolved D. V lost 2 bases to trimming and J lost 1 base, with 11 bases between them. Germline V gene lookup returns CDR1 GTSNPN and CDR2 SVGIG (reference sequence). This CDR3 has 15 amino acids.

V is TRBV30 and J is TRBJ2-7; possible D gene TRBD1, 6 bases. The CDR3 length is 11 residues. Trimming shortened V by 1 base and J by 6 bases, and 7 bases separated the two germline ends. Germline CDR1 and CDR2: GTSNPN and SVGIG (reference sequence). The CDR3 is CAWSATGEQYF. Written as DNA, the CDR3 is TGTGCCTGGAGTGCGACAGGCGAGCAGTACTTC.

This clone turned up a few times. V gene TRBV6-6 combines with J gene TRBJ2-4; D might be TRBD1 (6 bases). Germline values: CDR1 MNHNY, CDR2 SVGAGI (reference sequence). There are 15 residues in the CDR3. V was pared by 6 bases and J by 6 bases, with 18 bases between. The CDR3 DNA follows: TGTGCCAGCAGGGAACAGGGAGTAACGGGAAACATTCAGTACTTC. It yields the protein CASREQGVTGNIQYF.

This chain uses TRBV7-3 with TRBJ1-5, with D possibly being TRBD1 (6 bases). Germline lookup yields CDR1 SGHTA and CDR2 FQGTGA. CDR3 length: 15 amino acids. The germline V and J ends were trimmed by 6 bases and 0 bases, with 12 bases remaining between them. Written as DNA, the CDR3 is TGTGCCAGCAGGCCTACAGGGCTTAGCAATCAGCCCCAGCATTTT. Protein sequence: CASRPTGLSNQPQHF.